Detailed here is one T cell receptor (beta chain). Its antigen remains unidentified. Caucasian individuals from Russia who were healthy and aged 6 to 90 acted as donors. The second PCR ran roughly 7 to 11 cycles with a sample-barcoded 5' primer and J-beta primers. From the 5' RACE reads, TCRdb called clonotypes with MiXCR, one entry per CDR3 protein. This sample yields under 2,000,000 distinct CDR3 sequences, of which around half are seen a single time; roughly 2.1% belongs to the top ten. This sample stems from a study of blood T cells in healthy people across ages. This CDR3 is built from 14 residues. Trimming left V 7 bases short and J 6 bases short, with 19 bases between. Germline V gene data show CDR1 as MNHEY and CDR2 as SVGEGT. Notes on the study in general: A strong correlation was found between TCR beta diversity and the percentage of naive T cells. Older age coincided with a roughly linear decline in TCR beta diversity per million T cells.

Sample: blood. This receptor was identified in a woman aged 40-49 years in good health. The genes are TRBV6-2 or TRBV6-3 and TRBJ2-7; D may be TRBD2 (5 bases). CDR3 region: CASTQSPAGGEQYF. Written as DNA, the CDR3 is TGTGCCAGCACCCAATCCCCCGCGGGTGGCGAGCAGTACTTC.